What follows describes a single T cell receptor (beta chain). What it recognizes is unknown. The CDR3 sequence is 15 residues long. CDR1 is SGHVS and CDR2 is FQNEAQ in the germline V gene. The record originates from a study of T cells expressing NK-cell markers. Across the whole study: Underlying the TCR beta repertoires were sorted CD3+CD56+NKG2C+, CD3+CD56+NKG2C- and CD3+CD56-NKG2C+ T cells.

TCRdb re-called the 5' RACE reads and shows each CDR3 protein once, DNA omitted. The table for this sample gives 350,000 to 400,000 distinct CDR3 sequences. Study-wide results and limits: Clones of NKG2C+ T cells that had expanded were of unclear HCMV specificity.

This sequence originates from a woman aged 45-59 years in good health. The specimen was blood T cells: a sorted CD56 or NKG2C T cell subset, CD4+ or CD8+ T cells, or bulk PBMC T cells (not recorded which). The chain joins TRBV7-8 to TRBJ2-3; the TCRdb call, TRBD2, lacks DNA for checking. CDR3 loop: CASSLTSGVTDTQYF.